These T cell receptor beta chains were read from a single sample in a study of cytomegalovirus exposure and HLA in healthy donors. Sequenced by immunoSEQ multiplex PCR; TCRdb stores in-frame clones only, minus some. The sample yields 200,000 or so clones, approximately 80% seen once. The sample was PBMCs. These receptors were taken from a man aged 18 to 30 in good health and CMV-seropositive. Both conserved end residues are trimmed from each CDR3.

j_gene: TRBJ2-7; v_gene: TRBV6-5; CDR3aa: ASSYPWGGEQY
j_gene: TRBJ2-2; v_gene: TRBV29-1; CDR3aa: SVPMGQGNTGELF
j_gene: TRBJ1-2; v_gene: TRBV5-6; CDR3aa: ASSSGQGGYGYT
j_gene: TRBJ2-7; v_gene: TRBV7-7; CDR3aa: ASSLEPGSYEQY
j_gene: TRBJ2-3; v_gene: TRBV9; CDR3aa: ASSGGQNTDTQY
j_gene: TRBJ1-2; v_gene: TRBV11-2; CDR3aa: ASSPIRTGQPEYGYT
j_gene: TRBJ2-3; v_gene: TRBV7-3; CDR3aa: ASSSRGLAGGTDTQY
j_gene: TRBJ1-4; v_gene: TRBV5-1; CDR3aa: ASSLFGGANEKLF
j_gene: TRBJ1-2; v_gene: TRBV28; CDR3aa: ASSFSLWTGQPLYGYT
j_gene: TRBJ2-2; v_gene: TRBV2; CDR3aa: ASSAFPRVSGELF
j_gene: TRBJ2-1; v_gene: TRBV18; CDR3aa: ASSPSSSRDSPF
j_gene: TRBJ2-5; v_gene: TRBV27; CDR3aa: ASSSFPGQGQETQY
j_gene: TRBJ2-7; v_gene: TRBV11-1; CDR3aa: ASSEGIRVAYYEQY
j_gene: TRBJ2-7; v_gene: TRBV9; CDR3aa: ASSVGLAGVAPYEQY
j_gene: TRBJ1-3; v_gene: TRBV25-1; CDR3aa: ASSDSAGDTIY
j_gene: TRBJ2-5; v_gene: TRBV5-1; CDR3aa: ASSALGQETQY
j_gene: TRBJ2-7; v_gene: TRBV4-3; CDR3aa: ASSQEVQGAYEQY
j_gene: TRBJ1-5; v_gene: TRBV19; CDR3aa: ASSIALNQPQH
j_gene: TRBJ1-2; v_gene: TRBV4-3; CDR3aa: ASSPGTGAPPHT
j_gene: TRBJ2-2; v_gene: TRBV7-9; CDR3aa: ASSLELAGGTGELF
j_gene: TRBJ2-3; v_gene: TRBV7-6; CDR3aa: ASSSGLAGVSTKDTQY
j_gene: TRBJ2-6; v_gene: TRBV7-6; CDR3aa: ASSSDDRAGANVLT
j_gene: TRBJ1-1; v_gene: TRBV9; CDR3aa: ASSPNRGLTEAF
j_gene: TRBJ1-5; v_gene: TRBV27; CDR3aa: ASSLSSGGQPPKH
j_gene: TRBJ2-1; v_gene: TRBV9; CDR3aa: ASSVNGEPYNEQF
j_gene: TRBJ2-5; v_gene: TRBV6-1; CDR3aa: ASSEAMANGAETQY
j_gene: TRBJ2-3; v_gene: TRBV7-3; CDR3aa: ASSLTAGGTGTDTQY
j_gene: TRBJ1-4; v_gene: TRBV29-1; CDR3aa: SVEDPEQGGGKLF
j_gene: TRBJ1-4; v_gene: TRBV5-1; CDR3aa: ASSPDRDEKLF
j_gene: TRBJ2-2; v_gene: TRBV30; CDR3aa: AWSVPGTSDTGELF
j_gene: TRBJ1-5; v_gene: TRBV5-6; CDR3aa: ASSLVGGYQPQH
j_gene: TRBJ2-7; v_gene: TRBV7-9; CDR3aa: ASSLVGQGGYEQY
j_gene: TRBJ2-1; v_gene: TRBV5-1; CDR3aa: ASSLGPSGDYNEQF
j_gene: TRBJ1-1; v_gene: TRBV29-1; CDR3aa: SVARGNKDTEAF
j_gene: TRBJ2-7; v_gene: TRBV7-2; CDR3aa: ASSLPLPGAEQY
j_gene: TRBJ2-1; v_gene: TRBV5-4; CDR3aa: ASSPRTSGRNEQF
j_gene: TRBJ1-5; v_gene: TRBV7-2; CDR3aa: ASSLNPYSNQPQH
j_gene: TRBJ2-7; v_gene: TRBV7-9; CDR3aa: ASSLKGAYEQY
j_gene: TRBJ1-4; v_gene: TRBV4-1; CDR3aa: ASSQDLAELF
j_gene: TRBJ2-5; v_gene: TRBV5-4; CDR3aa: ASSLDPGGETQY
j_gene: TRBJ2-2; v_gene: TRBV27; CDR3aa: ASKSVTGTGDTGELF
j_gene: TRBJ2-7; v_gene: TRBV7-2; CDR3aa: ASSLVGSDEQY